The 8 T cell receptor beta chains below come from one sample, sequenced in a study of blood T cells in healthy people across ages. A sample-barcoded 5' primer and a J-beta primer mix were used in a second PCR of about 7 to 11 cycles. MiXCR was run by TCRdb on the 5' RACE reads, yielding one entry per CDR3 protein. The table lists approximately 580,000 distinct CDR3 sequences, more than 20% of them singletons, with around 10% in the top ten. The data also belong to a second study, concerning T cells of mothers and their children.

Material: blood. The source is a boy aged 5-17 years in good health.

This clonotype was counted a few times. The chain uses TRBV10-3 and TRBJ1-1; 9 bases align to TRBD1. Trimming at V came to 3 bases and at J to 3 bases, leaving 8 bases not matched to a gene. There are 16 residues in the CDR3. Per the germline V gene, CDR1 is ENHRY and CDR2 is SYGVKD. For the CDR3, the DNA is TGTGCCATCAGTGAACAGGGGGCTGAATCGGACACTGAAGCTTTCTTT. This sequence encodes CAISEQGAESDTEAFF.

This clonotype turned up a few times. The V and J genes are TRBV20-1 and TRBJ2-7; TRBD1 matches 8 bases. This CDR3 comprises 15 residues. Losses at the gene ends were 6 bases for V and 6 bases for J; bases not matched to a gene: 16. Germline CDR1 is DFQATT and CDR2 is SNEGSKA (reference sequence). The CDR3 DNA reads TGCAGTGCCGAGGGGGCGGGACAGGTGATTCGCGAGCAGTACTTC. Protein sequence: CSAEGAGQVIREQYF.

There are a few counts of this clonotype. The rearrangement uses TRBV9 and TRBJ2-5; TRBD2 is a possible D gene (6 bases). Per germline, CDR1 SGDLS and CDR2 YYNGEE. CDR3 length: 15 residues. V was trimmed by 1 base and J by 2 bases, leaving 12 bases between them. The CDR3 here is CASSVKRRDQETQYF. Here the CDR3 DNA reads TGTGCCAGCAGCGTAAAAAGGAGGGATCAAGAGACCCAGTACTTC.

This clonotype was detected a few times. This rearrangement joins TRBV6-2 or TRBV6-3 to TRBJ2-5, with 8 nucleotides matching TRBD1. Germline V gene lookup returns CDR1 MNHEY and CDR2 SVGEGT. This CDR3 is 14 amino acids long. V lost 5 bases to trimming and J lost 2 bases; unmatched junction nucleotides: 4. The CDR3 bases are TGTGCCAGCAGTCACCGGGACAGGCAAGAGACCCAGTACTTC. Translating it yields CASSHRDRQETQYF.

This clonotype occurred a few times. This rearrangement joins TRBV6-1 to TRBJ2-7; D call uncertain. CDR1 and CDR2 (germline): MNHNS, SASEGT. This CDR3 region has 16 residues. V lost 4 bases and J lost 0, with 16 bases in between. The CDR3 DNA sequence: TGTGCCAGCAGTGCATACACAACCGCCCTCTCCTACGAGCAGTACTTC. Amino acids: CASSAYTTALSYEQYF.

The chain links TRBV27 to TRBJ2-5, with TRBD2 as a possible D gene (6 bases). The V and J ends lost 3 bases and 4 bases respectively, with 12 bases between them. CDR1 is MNHEY, CDR2 SMNVEV, per germline (reference sequence). The CDR3 covers 14 residues. The chain's CDR3 is CASSFVTGAETQYF. The CDR3, as DNA: TGTGCCAGCAGTTTTGTCACGGGAGCAGAGACCCAGTACTTC.

The table lists this clonotype with a few counts. The chain uses TRBV5-1 and TRBJ2-7; tentative D call: TRBD2 (7 bases). V lost 0 bases, J lost 5 bases, and 12 bases lay in between. Germline V gene data show CDR1 as SGHRS and CDR2 as YFSETQ. The CDR3 has 14 amino acids. CDR3 loop: CASSLAQGGNEQYF. CDR3 nucleotides: TGCGCCAGCAGCTTGGCACAGGGAGGGAACGAGCAGTACTTC.

This clonotype was counted only a few times. The J gene is TRBJ2-1, the V gene TRBV12-3 or TRBV12-4; the D call may be TRBD1 or TRBD2 (5 bases each). The V end was cut by 7 bases, the J end by 4 bases, with 14 bases between. This CDR3 is 14 amino acids long. The CDR3 bases are TGTGCCAGCACCCTCGTGGGGGATTACAATGAGCAGTTCTTC. It translates to CASTLVGDYNEQFF.